This entry lists 5 T cell receptor beta chains sequenced from one sample in a study of CD8+ T cells in alopecia areata. Extracted from the samples, RNA was reverse transcribed into cDNA to serve as the sequencing template. TCRdb's table, derived via immunoSEQ multiplex PCR, lists solely in-frame clones and lacks some. This sample has roughly 65,000 clones, with 40% to 50% found just once. Sequenced here: CD8+ T cells sorted from blood, sampled at week 0. Source of these receptors: a human donor with alopecia areata.

In its sample, this clone was seen a few times. The chain combines TRBV15 with TRBJ1-5; TRBD1 is a possible D gene (5 bases). The germline V gene encodes CDR1 LNHNV and CDR2 YYDKDF (reference sequence). V dropped 3 bases and J dropped 3 bases, with 15 bases sitting between them. This CDR3 region has 16 residues. CDR3 loop: CATSSVIRDLNQPQHF. The CDR3 DNA reads TGTGCCACCAGCAGCGTAATCCGGGACCTCAATCAGCCCCAGCATTTT.

The rearrangement links TRBV7-9 to TRBJ1-5; maybe TRBD1 (5 bases). The germline V gene has CDR1 SEHNR and CDR2 FQNEAQ (reference sequence). CDR3 length: 14 amino acids. Trimming took off 5 bases at V and 1 base at J, with 9 bases between the two ends. The CDR3 sequence: CASSPQGSNQPQHF. The CDR3 coding sequence is TGTGCCAGCAGCCCTCAGGGAAGCAATCAGCCCCAGCATTTT.

This chain uses TRBV5-1 with TRBJ1-1; D is unclear. Germline V gene sequence: CDR1 SGHRS, CDR2 YFSETQ. Deletions cut 0 bases from V and 6 bases from J, with 12 bases between. There are 14 residues in the CDR3. CDR3 residues: CASSLGFDLAEAFF. The CDR3 nucleotides are TGCGCCAGCAGCTTGGGGTTTGACTTAGCTGAAGCTTTCTTT.

This sequence joins TRBV4-1 and TRBJ2-7; D is uncertain. The V and J ends lost 0 bases and 3 bases respectively, with 18 bases between them. This CDR3 has 17 residues. Germline values: CDR1 MGHRA, CDR2 YSYEKL. The DNA for the CDR3 is TGCGCCAGCAGCCAAGATCTTCATGGGGTTATCAGCTACGAGCAGTACTTC. Its protein is CASSQDLHGVISYEQYF.

The chain couples TRBV28 to TRBJ2-5; unclear D gene. Germline V gene sequence: CDR1 MDHEN, CDR2 SYDVKM. The CDR3 has 12 residues. V was clipped by 7 bases and J by 2 bases, with 8 bases between them. The CDR3 sequence is CASNGGQETQYF. Here the CDR3 DNA reads TGTGCCAGCAACGGCGGACAAGAGACCCAGTACTTC.